This T cell receptor (beta chain) comes out of a study of early T cells in non-severe SARS-CoV-2 infection. This clonotype was detected ten times or more. TCRdb passed the 5' RACE reads through MiXCR, listing each CDR3 protein once. Counted here are some 40,000 distinct CDR3 sequences, approximately 12% occurring once; the ten biggest clones make up roughly 16%. The CDR3 extends over 15 amino acids. The germline gives CDR1 SGHKS, CDR2 YYEKEE (reference sequence). V was cut by 4 bases and J by 0 bases, with 11 bases left in between. Sequenced sample: whole blood. The clonotype originates from an adult who was a healthcare worker with PCR-confirmed SARS-CoV-2 infection or an uninfected control (not recorded which). This chain connects TRBV5-5 to TRBJ1-3, with unresolved D. The CDR3 here is CASSTNSISGNTIYF. For the CDR3, the DNA is TGTGCCAGCAGCACCAACAGCATCTCTGGAAACACCATATATTTT.